A single sample is the source of the 15 T cell receptor beta chains below, sequenced in a study of shared clonotypes between healthy human individuals. This table comes from immunoSEQ multiplex PCR, and its TCRdb copy is limited to in-frame clones, with some not included. This table has over 700,000 clones, about two thirds appearing once. Input material: memory CD4+ T cells sorted from blood. The subset denotes: CD45RA-negative fraction. The receptor set was obtained from a woman between 25 and 40 years old in good health.

V and J are TRBV11-2 and TRBJ2-2, with D unresolved. The V and J ends lost 6 bases and 5 bases respectively, with 10 bases between them. Germline CDR1 and CDR2: SGHAT and FQNNGV. The CDR3 has 13 amino acids. The CDR3 DNA reads TGTGCCAGCAGGTTTGATCGAACCGGGGAGCTGTTTTTT. It translates to CASRFDRTGELFF. Full variable domain (remainder filled in from reference TRBV11-2 and TRBJ2-2): EAGVAQSPRYKIIEKRQSVAFWCNPISGHATLYWYQQILGQGPKLLIQFQNNGVVDDSQLPKDRFSAERLKGVDSTLKIQPAKLEDSAVYLCASRFDRTGELFFGEGSRLTVL.

The chain has TRBV5-1 and TRBJ2-5, with TRBD2 as a possible D gene (6 bases). CDR1 SGHRS and CDR2 YFSETQ come from the germline V gene. The CDR3 totals 13 residues. Trimming left V 5 bases short and J 5 bases short, with 13 bases between. The CDR3 nucleotides read TGCGCCAGCAGTGGCGGGACGGTCGAGACCCAGTACTTC. The encoded protein is CASSGGTVETQYF.

The chain couples TRBV5-1 to TRBJ1-2, with D perhaps TRBD1 (5 bases). CDR3 length: 12 residues. Germline V gene data show CDR1 as SGHRS and CDR2 as YFSETQ. V shed 4 bases and J shed 6 bases, with 10 bases lying between them. The CDR3 spells CASSATEDGYTF. CDR3 sequence (DNA): TGCGCCAGCAGCGCGACAGAGGATGGCTACACCTTC.

This clone has a single count. This rearrangement joins TRBV28 to TRBJ1-4; 7 positions match TRBD1. V shed 6 bases, J shed 8 bases, and the junction held 12 bases outside the gene matches. Per germline, CDR1 MDHEN and CDR2 SYDVKM. The CDR3 runs 15 residues. CDR3 region: CASRPDRDRKEKLFF. In nucleotides, the CDR3 is TGTGCCAGCAGGCCTGACAGGGATCGAAAAGAAAAACTGTTTTTT.

This clone showed up just once. The junction departs from the called germline gene at one end, perhaps through a read error. J is TRBJ2-5 and V is TRBV11-3, with 8 bases aligning to TRBD2. CDR1 and CDR2 from the germline V gene are SGHNT and YENEEA. The CDR3 runs 13 residues. The CDR3 sequence: CASSGSVGETQYF. The CDR3 bases are TGTGCTAGCAGCGGGAGCGTGGGGGAGACCCAGTACTTC.

At least ten counts were recorded for this clone. Other nucleotide sequences in the sample specify the same CDR3. V is TRBV5-8 and J is TRBJ2-2; D uncertain. The CDR3 consists of 15 residues. The V end was cut by 0 bases, the J end by 0 bases, with 6 bases between. The V gene's germline CDR1 is SGHTS and CDR2 YDEGEE. The CDR3 protein is CASSLGHANTGELFF. The CDR3, as DNA: TGTGCCAGCAGCTTGGGTCATGCGAACACCGGGGAGCTGTTTTTT.

In the case of this clone: Other nucleotide sequences from this sample produce the same CDR3. The gene calls are TRBV19 and TRBJ1-1; no reliable D call. In germline, CDR1 is LNHDA, CDR2 SQIVND (reference sequence). The germline V and J ends were trimmed by 3 bases and 0 bases, with 8 bases remaining between them. CDR3 length equals 14 residues. The CDR3 coding sequence is TGTGCCAGTAGTATCGGAGGGTTGAACACTGAAGCTTTCTTT. This sequence encodes CASSIGGLNTEAFF. Full variable domain (rest looked up from reference TRBV19 and TRBJ1-1): DGGITQSPKYLFRKEGQNVTLSCEQNLNHDAMYWYRQDPGQGLRLIYYSQIVNDFQKGDIAEGYSVSREKKESFPLTVTSAQKNPTAFYLCASSIGGLNTEAFFGQGTRLTVV.

The chain uses TRBV7-7 and TRBJ2-2; D call uncertain. The CDR3 length is 14 residues. CDR1 is SSHAT, CDR2 FNYEAQ, per germline (reference sequence). V dropped 5 bases and J dropped 1 base, with 8 bases sitting between them. The CDR3 DNA reads as TGTGCCAGCAGCACCTCCGAGAACACCGGGGAGCTGTTTTTT. Translating it yields CASSTSENTGELFF. Combining the CDR3 with reference TRBV7-7 and TRBJ2-2 gives the whole variable domain GAGVSQSPRYKVTKRGQDVTLRCDPISSHATLYWYQQALGQGPEFLTYFNYEAQPDKSGLPSDRFSAERPEGSISTLTIQRTEQRDSAMYRCASSTSENTGELFFGEGSRLTVL.

This clone came up many times. The J gene is TRBJ1-1, the V gene TRBV9, with a weak D call TRBD1 (5 bases). V gave up 7 bases and J gave up 7 bases, with 17 bases separating them. The CDR3 is made up of 13 amino acids. Germline V gene data show CDR1 as SGDLS and CDR2 as YYNGEE. The CDR3 sequence is CASGASVEGEAFF. The CDR3 DNA sequence: TGTGCCAGCGGGGCTTCGGTTGAGGGTGAAGCTTTCTTT. The full variable domain, its missing parts supplied by reference TRBV9 and TRBJ1-1, is DSGVTQTPKHLITATGQRVTLRCSPRSGDLSVYWYQQSLDQGLQFLIQYYNGEERAKGNILERFSAQQFPDLHSELNLSSLELGDSALYFCASGASVEGEAFFGQGTRLTVV.

The rearrangement links TRBV28 to TRBJ1-2; possible D gene TRBD1, 5 bases. Trimming cost V 3 bases and J 6 bases, with 14 bases left between them. Germline V gene sequence: CDR1 MDHEN, CDR2 SYDVKM. The CDR3 has 14 residues. CDR3 protein: CASSLVGREHGYTF. The DNA of the CDR3 is TGTGCCAGCAGTTTGGTGGGGCGGGAGCATGGCTACACCTTC.

V usage is TRBV11-2 and J usage is TRBJ2-7; 8 nucleotides line up with TRBD2. CDR3 size: 15 residues. In germline, CDR1 is SGHAT, CDR2 FQNNGV. V was clipped by 8 bases and J by 3 bases; unmatched bases: 12. This CDR3 is CASAGGGLGRYEQYF. The DNA of the CDR3 is TGTGCCAGCGCTGGGGGGGGACTAGGGCGCTACGAGCAGTACTTC.

The chain couples TRBV2 to TRBJ2-2; D may correspond to TRBD1 or TRBD2 (6 bases each). V gave up 1 base and J gave up 4 bases, with 22 bases separating them. This CDR3 is built from 19 residues. Germline V gene data show CDR1 as SNHLY and CDR2 as FYNNEI. The CDR3 nucleotides read TGTGCCAGCAGTGAAGTGGATGGGTGGCAGGGGAGGCTCACCGGGGAGCTGTTTTTT. It encodes CASSEVDGWQGRLTGELFF.

There are a few counts of this clone. This sequence joins TRBV25-1 and TRBJ1-1; D remains ambiguous. Germline lookup yields CDR1 MGHDK and CDR2 SYGVNS. CDR3 length: 11 amino acids. With 9 bases removed from V and 11 bases from J, the gap between germline ends came to 16 bases. Here the CDR3 reads CASTTAGRAFF. The CDR3 DNA reads TGTGCCAGTACGACTGCCGGGAGGGCTTTCTTT.

This clone was recorded only once. One base away lies a much larger clone, so this may be a sequencing read error. The same CDR3 is also encoded by other DNA sequences in this sample. V usage is TRBV5-1 and J usage is TRBJ2-1, with TRBD1 as a possible D gene (6 bases). Trimming left V 4 bases short and J 1 base short, with 12 bases between. CDR1 is SGHRS and CDR2 is YFSETQ in the germline V gene. CDR3 length: 15 residues. CDR3 sequence reads: CASSADSSSYNEQFF. In nucleotides, the CDR3 is TGCGCCAGCAGCGCGGACAGTAGTTCCTACAATGAGCAGTTCTTC. Combining the CDR3 with reference TRBV5-1 and TRBJ2-1 gives the whole variable domain KAGVTQTPRYLIKTRGQQVTLSCSPISGHRSVSWYQQTPGQGLQFLFEYFSETQRNKGNFPGRFSGRQFSNSRSEMNVSTLELGDSALYLCASSADSSSYNEQFFGPGTRLTVL.

V is TRBV2 and J is TRBJ2-1; 7 bases line up with TRBD2. With 5 bases clipped from V and 0 bases from J, the junction kept 4 bases outside the gene matches. CDR1 and CDR2 (germline): SNHLY, FYNNEI. The CDR3 has 15 residues. The CDR3 DNA reads TGTGCCAGCAGTAACCGGGACTACTCCTACAATGAGCAGTTCTTC. Protein: CASSNRDYSYNEQFF.